This T cell receptor beta chain was sequenced for a study of early T cells in non-severe SARS-CoV-2 infection. This clonotype has more than one count but fewer than ten. In germline, CDR1 is SGDLS, CDR2 YYNGEE. The length of the CDR3 is 15 residues. The J segment lost 4 bases and the V segment lost 0 bases, leaving 6 bases of the junction unmatched. Attachment of unique molecular identifiers to individual cDNA molecules was performed. TCRdb ran MiXCR on the 5' RACE reads and lists one entry per CDR3 protein. This table holds about 83,000 distinct CDR3 sequences, approximately 14% found once. The sequence derives from an adult who was a healthcare worker with PCR-confirmed SARS-CoV-2 infection or an uninfected control (not recorded which). The chain joins TRBV9 to TRBJ1-2, with 7 bases matching TRBD1. Sequencing input: whole blood. CDR3 amino acids: CASSVGGQNIYGYTF. Here the CDR3 DNA reads TGTGCCAGCAGCGTAGGGGGACAGAATATCTATGGCTACACCTTC.